This passage covers 20 T cell receptor beta chains from one sample sequenced in a study of graft-versus-host responses after intestinal transplantation. Generated by immunoSEQ multiplex PCR, the TCRdb table keeps only in-frame clones and is missing some. This sample has tens of thousands of clones, with around 92% found just once. Their cognate antigens are unknown. The sample in question was unstimulated CD8+ T cells sorted from spleen or lymph node cells, obtained before intestinal transplant. The receptor set was obtained from a human donor who received an intestinal transplant.

The chain uses TRBV9 and TRBJ2-2; 11 bases map to TRBD1. Germline V lookup: CDR1 SGDLS, CDR2 YYNGEE. The V and J ends lost 4 bases and 4 bases, in that order; junction bases with no gene match: 15. CDR3 length equals 19 residues. The CDR3: CASSSPVVGQGAGTGELFF. The CDR3 DNA follows: TGTGCCAGCAGCTCACCGGTAGTAGGACAGGGGGCGGGCACCGGGGAGCTGTTTTTT.

This chain joins TRBV13 and TRBJ2-3, with 9 positions matching TRBD2. The CDR3 runs to 16 residues. Trimming took 5 bases from V and 0 from J; bases not matched to a gene: 6. The germline CDR1 and CDR2 sequences are PRHDT and FYEKMQ (reference sequence). The CDR3 DNA follows: TGTGCCAGCAGCGCCTGGACTAGCGACAGCACAGATACGCAGTATTTT. This translates into CASSAWTSDSTDTQYF. Full variable domain (remainder filled in from reference TRBV13 and TRBJ2-3): AAGVIQSPRHLIKEKRETATLKCYPIPRHDTVYWYQQGPGQDPQFLISFYEKMQSDKGSIPDRFSAQQFSDYHSELNMSSLELGDSALYFCASSAWTSDSTDTQYFGPGTRLTVL.

The rearrangement links TRBV19 to TRBJ2-7; 9 bases agree with TRBD1. The J segment lost 3 bases and the V segment lost 7 bases, leaving 7 bases of the junction unmatched. This CDR3 is 14 amino acids long. CDR1 is LNHDA and CDR2 is SQIVND in the germline V gene (reference sequence). The CDR3 protein is CASKRRDRDYEQYF. The CDR3 nucleotides read TGTGCCAGTAAAAGAAGGGACAGGGACTACGAGCAGTACTTC. Full variable domain (remainder filled in from reference TRBV19 and TRBJ2-7): DGGITQSPKYLFRKEGQNVTLSCEQNLNHDAMYWYRQDPGQGLRLIYYSQIVNDFQKGDIAEGYSVSREKKESFPLTVTSAQKNPTAFYLCASKRRDRDYEQYFGPGTRLTVT.

The chain links TRBV6-5 to TRBJ1-6; D unresolved. Germline CDR1 reads MNHEY; CDR2 reads SVGAGI. V was clipped by 0 bases and J by 10 bases, with 13 bases between them. The CDR3 is made up of 15 amino acids. The CDR3 here is CASSYSSEARSPLHF. The CDR3 DNA is TGTGCCAGCAGTTACTCTTCCGAGGCCAGATCACCCCTCCACTTT.

V and J are TRBV28 and TRBJ2-7, with 9 positions matching TRBD1. Trimming removed 7 bases from V and 5 bases from J; junction bases left unmatched: 6. Germline V gene sequence: CDR1 MDHEN, CDR2 SYDVKM. The CDR3 runs 13 residues. CDR3 bases: TGTGCCAGCATAAAACAGGGGGCTAACGAGCAGTACTTC. Translating gives CASIKQGANEQYF.

This clone was observed a few times. The chain employs TRBV2 and TRBJ2-1, with a tentative D call TRBD2 (6 bases). Germline V gives CDR1 SNHLY, CDR2 FYNNEI. The ends were cut back, 5 bases at V and 15 bases at J, with 20 bases in the middle. The CDR3 loop spans 13 amino acids. CDR3 nucleotide sequence: TGTGCCAGCAGTCCCGGGACTCGGTCACTGGCGTTCTTC. This gives the protein CASSPGTRSLAFF.

V usage is TRBV10-3 and J usage is TRBJ2-2, with D maybe TRBD1 (5 bases). The V and J ends lost 10 bases and 4 bases respectively, with 13 bases between them. This CDR3 spans 13 amino acids. CDR1 is ENHRY, CDR2 SYGVKD, per germline. DNA for the CDR3: TGTGCCACCATTTCAGGGCTCACCGGGGAGCTGTTTTTT. Protein product: CATISGLTGELFF.

This chain joins TRBV29-1 and TRBJ2-2; perhaps TRBD2 as D (6 bases). CDR1 is SQVTM, CDR2 ANQGSEA, per germline. The CDR3 runs to 13 residues. Deletions cut 7 bases from V and 4 bases from J, with 13 bases between. CDR3 loop: CSGLGTSTGELFF. CDR3 in DNA: TGCAGCGGCCTCGGGACTTCCACCGGGGAGCTGTTTTTT.

The J gene is TRBJ1-1, the V gene TRBV5-1, with TRBD1 matching over 10 bases. From germline, CDR1 is SGHRS and CDR2 YFSETQ. The trim removed 3 bases at V and 4 bases at J, leaving 12 bases unmatched. This CDR3 contains 17 residues. The CDR3 nucleotides read TGCGCCAGCAGCTGGGGACAGGGGATTCCCCTGGGCACTGAAGCTTTCTTT. Protein sequence: CASSWGQGIPLGTEAFF.

The V and J genes are TRBV19 and TRBJ1-6, with TRBD1 matching over 8 bases. The CDR3 length is 15 residues. Germline lookup yields CDR1 LNHDA and CDR2 SQIVND (reference sequence). The junction had 6 bases not matched to a gene; V was cut back by 5 bases and J by 6 bases. The CDR3 DNA reads as TGTGCCAGTAGTTCCAGGGGGCAAGTTAATTCACCCCTCCACTTT. Its translation: CASSSRGQVNSPLHF.

This chain joins TRBV15 and TRBJ1-2, with 9 bases fitting TRBD1. This CDR3 contains 15 residues. Trimming cost V 3 bases and J 3 bases; bases outside gene matches: 5. Germline CDR1 is LNHNV and CDR2 is YYDKDF (reference sequence). In DNA form, the CDR3 reads TGTGCCACCAGCAGTCCGGGACAGGGCCACTATGGCTACACCTTC. Residues: CATSSPGQGHYGYTF.

The V call is TRBV28, the J call TRBJ2-5; 10 positions agree with TRBD1. The CDR3 sequence is 15 residues long. The germline V gene encodes CDR1 MDHEN and CDR2 SYDVKM. The J segment lost 4 bases and the V segment lost 5 bases, leaving 7 bases of the junction unmatched. DNA of the CDR3: TGTGCCAGCAGTCCACGGACAGGGGGGCGAGAGACCCAGTACTTC. This gives the protein CASSPRTGGRETQYF.

The rearrangement links TRBV6-5 to TRBJ1-1; no clear D gene. Looked up from germline, CDR1 is MNHEY and CDR2 is SVGAGI. The CDR3 covers 13 residues. V lost 2 bases and J lost 7, with 11 bases in between. In DNA form, the CDR3 reads TGTGCCAGCAGTTACGAGGGAATCGGTGAAGCTTTCTTT. It specifies CASSYEGIGEAFF.

V is TRBV28 and J is TRBJ1-1; 8 nucleotides line up with TRBD1. The length of the CDR3 is 15 residues. Germline V gives CDR1 MDHEN, CDR2 SYDVKM. The trim removed 3 bases at V and 3 bases at J, leaving 6 bases unmatched. CDR3 in DNA: TGTGCCAGCAGTTTTTTAGGGACAGGCTACACTGAAGCTTTCTTT. It yields the protein CASSFLGTGYTEAFF.

The chain is built from TRBV6-6 and TRBJ2-1; TRBD2 agrees at 12 bases. Germline V gene sequence: CDR1 MNHNY, CDR2 SVGAGI (reference sequence). This CDR3 has 16 residues. With V trimmed by 5 bases and J by 9 bases, 11 bases remained unmatched. The CDR3 spells CASSRHLAGGFIEQFF. The CDR3 DNA follows: TGTGCCAGCAGTAGACACCTAGCGGGAGGGTTCATTGAGCAGTTCTTC.

The gene calls are TRBV27 and TRBJ1-5; 7 positions match TRBD1. V was pared by 8 bases and J by 4 bases, with 5 bases of the junction left unmatched. Per germline, CDR1 MNHEY and CDR2 SMNVEV (reference sequence). The CDR3 has 13 residues. The CDR3 loop reads CASAMTGNQPQHF. For the CDR3, the DNA is TGTGCCAGCGCTATGACAGGGAATCAGCCCCAGCATTTT.

With regard to this clone: A read error may account for a junction end that differs from germline. The same CDR3 arises from other DNA sequences in this sample as well. The chain recombines TRBV5-8 with TRBJ2-7, with TRBD2 matching over 10 bases. There are 15 residues in the CDR3. CDR1 is SGHTS and CDR2 is YDEGEE in the germline V gene. CDR3 DNA sequence: TGCGCCAGCAGCTTCGGACTAGCGGAGGGATACGAGCAGTACTTC. Its protein product is CASSFGLAEGYEQYF.

J is TRBJ1-1 and V is TRBV5-1, with D perhaps TRBD1 (5 bases). This CDR3 comprises 16 residues. Trimming took off 3 bases at V and 1 base at J, with 16 bases between the two ends. The germline CDR1 and CDR2 sequences are SGHRS and YFSETQ. CDR3 coding DNA: TGCGCCAGCAGCTCAGATCTGACAGCTTGGAACACTGAAGCTTTCTTT. Translating it yields CASSSDLTAWNTEAFF.

V is TRBV6-1 and J is TRBJ1-1; 9 nucleotides agree with TRBD1. CDR3 length: 12 residues. Germline trimming cut 11 bases from V and 4 bases from J; bases unmatched to any gene: 5. Per germline, CDR1 MNHNS and CDR2 SASEGT. CDR3 in amino acids: CACEQGATEAFF. CDR3 bases: TGTGCCTGCGAACAGGGGGCCACTGAAGCTTTCTTT.

V gene TRBV7-9 combines with J gene TRBJ1-2, with 10 bases matching TRBD1. Germline assignment: CDR1 SEHNR and CDR2 FQNEAQ (reference sequence). The V segment lost 0 bases and the J segment 11 bases; nucleotides outside the gene matches: 9. The CDR3 consists of 15 residues. Here the CDR3 DNA reads TGTGCCAGCAGCTTAGCGCAGGGACAGGGGACAAGGTACACCTTC. Translating gives CASSLAQGQGTRYTF.